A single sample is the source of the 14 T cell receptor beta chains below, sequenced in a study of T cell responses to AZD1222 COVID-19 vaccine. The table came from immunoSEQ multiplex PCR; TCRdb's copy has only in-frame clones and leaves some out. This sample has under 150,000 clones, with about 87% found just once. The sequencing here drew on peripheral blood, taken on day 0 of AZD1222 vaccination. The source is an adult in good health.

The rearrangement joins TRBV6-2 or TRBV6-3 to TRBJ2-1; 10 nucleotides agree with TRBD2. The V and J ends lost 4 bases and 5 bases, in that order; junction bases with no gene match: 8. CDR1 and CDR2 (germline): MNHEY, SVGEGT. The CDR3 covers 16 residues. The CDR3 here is CASSSPWTSGNNEQFF. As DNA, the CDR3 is TGTGCCAGCAGTTCCCCATGGACTAGCGGTAACAATGAGCAGTTCTTC.

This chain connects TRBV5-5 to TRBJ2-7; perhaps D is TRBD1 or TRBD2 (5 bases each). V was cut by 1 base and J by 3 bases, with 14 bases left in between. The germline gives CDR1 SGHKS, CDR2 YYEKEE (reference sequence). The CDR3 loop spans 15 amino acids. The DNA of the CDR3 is TGTGCCAGCAGCTTGTCGGGGCCCTTGCTCTACGAGCAGTACTTC. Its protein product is CASSLSGPLLYEQYF.

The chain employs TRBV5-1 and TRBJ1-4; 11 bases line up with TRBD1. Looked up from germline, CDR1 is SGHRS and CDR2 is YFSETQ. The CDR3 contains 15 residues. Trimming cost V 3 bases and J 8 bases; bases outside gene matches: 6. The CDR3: CASSSGQGAQEKLFF. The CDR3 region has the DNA TGCGCCAGCAGCTCAGGACAGGGGGCGCAGGAAAAACTGTTTTTT.

The CDR3 DNA sequence: TGTGCCAGCAGCCTGCTTCCGGGACAGGGGGCACAAGAGACCCAGTACTTC. Translated, it gives CASSLLPGQGAQETQYF. This chain uses TRBV7-6 with TRBJ2-5, with 12 bases that match TRBD1. Germline-derived CDR1 and CDR2 are SGHVS and FNYEAQ. CDR3 length: 17 residues. The J segment lost 2 bases and the V segment lost 5 bases, leaving 9 bases of the junction unmatched.

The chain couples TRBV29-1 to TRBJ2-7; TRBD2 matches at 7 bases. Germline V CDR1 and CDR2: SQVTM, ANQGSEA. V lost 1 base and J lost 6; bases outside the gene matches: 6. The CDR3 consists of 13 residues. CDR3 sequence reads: CSVEVREFSEQYF. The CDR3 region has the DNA TGCAGCGTTGAAGTGCGGGAGTTTAGCGAGCAGTACTTC.

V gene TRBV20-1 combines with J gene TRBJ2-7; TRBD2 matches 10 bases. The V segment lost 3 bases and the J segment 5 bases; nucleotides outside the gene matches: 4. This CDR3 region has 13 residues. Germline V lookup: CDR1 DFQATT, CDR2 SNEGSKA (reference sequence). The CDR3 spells CSASPGLADEQYF. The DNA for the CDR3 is TGCAGTGCTAGTCCCGGACTAGCGGACGAGCAGTACTTC.

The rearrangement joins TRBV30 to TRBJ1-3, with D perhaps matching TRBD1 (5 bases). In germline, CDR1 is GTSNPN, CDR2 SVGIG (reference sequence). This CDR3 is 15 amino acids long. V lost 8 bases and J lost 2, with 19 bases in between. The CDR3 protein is CARSPQGTTGNTIYF. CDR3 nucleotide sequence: TGTGCCAGATCCCCCCAAGGGACGACTGGAAACACCATATATTTT.

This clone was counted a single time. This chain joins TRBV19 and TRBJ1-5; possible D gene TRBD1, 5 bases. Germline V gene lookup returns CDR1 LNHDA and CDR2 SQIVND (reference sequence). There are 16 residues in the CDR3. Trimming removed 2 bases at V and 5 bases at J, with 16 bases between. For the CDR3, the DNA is TGTGCCAGTAGTATACAGGGAAGGCTCTCTGATCAGCCCCAGCATTTT. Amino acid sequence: CASSIQGRLSDQPQHF.

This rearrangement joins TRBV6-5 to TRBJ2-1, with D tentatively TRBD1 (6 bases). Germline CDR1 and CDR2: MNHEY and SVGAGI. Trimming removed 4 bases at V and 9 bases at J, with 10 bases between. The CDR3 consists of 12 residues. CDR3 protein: CASSSQTGEQFF. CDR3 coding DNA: TGTGCCAGCAGTTCACAGACAGGTGAGCAGTTCTTC.

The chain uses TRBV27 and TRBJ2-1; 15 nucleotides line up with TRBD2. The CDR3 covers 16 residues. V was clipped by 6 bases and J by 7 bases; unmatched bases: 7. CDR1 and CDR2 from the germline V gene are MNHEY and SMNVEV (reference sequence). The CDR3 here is CASRDGLAGGVNEQFF. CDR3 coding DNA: TGTGCCAGCAGAGACGGACTAGCGGGAGGGGTAAATGAGCAGTTCTTC.

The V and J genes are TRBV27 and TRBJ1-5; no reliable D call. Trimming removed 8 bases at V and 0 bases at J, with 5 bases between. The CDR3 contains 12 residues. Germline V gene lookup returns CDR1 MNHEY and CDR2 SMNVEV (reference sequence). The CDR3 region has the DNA TGTGCCAGCGGGGATAGCAATCAGCCCCAGCATTTT. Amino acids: CASGDSNQPQHF.

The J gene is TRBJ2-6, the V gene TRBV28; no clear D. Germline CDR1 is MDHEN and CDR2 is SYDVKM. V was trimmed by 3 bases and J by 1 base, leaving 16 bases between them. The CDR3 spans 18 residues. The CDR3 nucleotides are TGTGCCAGCAGTTTTTTAGGGTTAAGAAGATCTGGGGCCAACGTCCTGACTTTC. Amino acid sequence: CASSFLGLRRSGANVLTF.

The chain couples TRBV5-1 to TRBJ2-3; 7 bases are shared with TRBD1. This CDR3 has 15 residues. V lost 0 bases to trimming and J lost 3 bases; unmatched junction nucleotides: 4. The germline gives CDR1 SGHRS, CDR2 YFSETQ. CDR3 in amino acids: CASSLETGWTDTQYF. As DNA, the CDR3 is TGCGCCAGCAGCTTGGAGACAGGGTGGACAGATACGCAGTATTTT.

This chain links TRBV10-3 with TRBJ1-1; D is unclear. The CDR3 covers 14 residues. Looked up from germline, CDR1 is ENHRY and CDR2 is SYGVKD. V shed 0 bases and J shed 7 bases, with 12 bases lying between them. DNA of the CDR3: TGTGCCATCAGTGAGTCGCGGGGAAGTGGTGAAGCTTTCTTT. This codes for CAISESRGSGEAFF.